A selection of T cell receptor beta chains follows, all from one sample in a study of blood T cell repertoires in COVID-19. The table came from immunoSEQ multiplex PCR; TCRdb's copy has only in-frame clones and leaves some out. The sample has a few hundred thousand clones, roughly 85% seen once; the top ten hold 3.5% to 4%. The sequencing sample was made of peripheral blood. The receptors stem from a woman between 18 and 30 years old with acute or convalescent COVID-19. The conserved cysteine and the conserved F or W are not part of the CDR3 here.

>TRBV6-5
ATRTEFYEQY
>TRBV19
ASSIWYMNTEAF
>TRBV30
AWSSPREQF
>TRBV5-1
ASSLSGATTGELF
>TRBV2
ASSEGHIQETQY
>TRBV6-2/TRBV6-3
ASSSSGSSSEQY
>TRBV19
ASSTFGDSDSPLH
>TRBV5-6
ASSLVGQGGHNEQF
>TRBV10-3
AISAATSSYEQY
>TRBV7-9
ASSLSGTGPEQY
>TRBV11-2
ASSPGALDYGYT
>TRBV4-1
ASSRQTDRSGNTIY
>TRBV6-5
ASSYTGQETEAF
>TRBV7-9
ASSPGTAELEAF
>TRBV5-6
ASSLAAYEQY
>TRBV11-3
ASSLGETGGTGELF
>TRBV10-2
ASSEKLNTEAF
>TRBV9
ASSYRTGDGYT
>TRBV18
ASSLGTGAGNTIY
>TRBV5-1
ASSSGQGMSTGELF
>TRBV12-3/TRBV12-4
ASSLTGYGYT
>TRBV19
ASSTSGTDTEAF
>TRBV3-1/TRBV3-2
ASSQAGANYGYT
>TRBV5-1
ASSLGSGNSPLH
>TRBV19
ASGSSGEVTEAF
>TRBV27
ASSLSTGDSYNEQF
>TRBV6-1
ASSEASGGYGYT
>TRBV5-1
ASSLGTGSYGYT
>TRBV2
ASRRTGRSNQPQH
>TRBV7-9
ASSLTPTGGNTIY
>TRBV28
ASSGTGEGNTIY
>TRBV7-2
ASSLTGSSGNTIY
>TRBV28
ASSLGTGGDNSPLH
>TRBV4-1
ASSPDRGYSPLH
>TRBV9
ASSPPGLAVNEQF
>TRBV5-1
ASSGLADYTDTQY
>TRBV28
ASSFLAIAIEQY
>TRBV5-3
ARSLLQGSHQPQH
>TRBV5-1
ASSYNRLAGDADTQY
>TRBV27
ASSLGTGTGQPQH